A selection of T cell receptor beta chains follows, all from one sample in a study of cytomegalovirus exposure and HLA in healthy donors. TCRdb's copy holds only in-frame clones and misses some; the assay was immunoSEQ multiplex PCR. The sample carries 300,000 to 350,000 clones, nearly 90% recorded once. Sequencing was done on a sample of PBMCs. These receptor sequences come from a man aged 30 to 39 in good health and CMV-seronegative. The CDR3 runs from the conserved cysteine through the conserved F or W. A D gene is named only where the DNA matches it firmly. Clone size is stated in some rows and not others, as once, few, many or a class when expanded.

D gene,clone size,J gene,V gene,CDR3 DNA,CDR3 protein
TRBD1,NA,TRBJ1-2,TRBV6-5,TGTGCCAGCAGTTACGAGGGACAGGGAGCGGATGGCTACACCTTC,CASSYEGQGADGYTF
NA,NA,TRBJ2-1,TRBV6-6,TGTGCCAGCAGTTACTGGATTAGCGTTACCAACAATGAGCAGTTCTTC,CASSYWISVTNNEQFF
NA,NA,TRBJ2-1,TRBV9,TGTGCCAGCAGCGAGGGCGGGGGCCTGTTCTTC,CASSEGGGLFF
NA,NA,TRBJ1-4,TRBV12-5,TGTGCTAGTGGTTTGGACAGGGTAGGGGAAAAACTGTTTTTT,CASGLDRVGEKLFF
NA,once,TRBJ1-6,TRBV19,TGTGCCAGTAGTATTAGGGCAGGGGAGAATTCACCCCTCCACTTT,CASSIRAGENSPLHF
NA,few,TRBJ1-5,TRBV10-3,TGTGCCATCAGTGAGTCCGATTCGCGGGGACAGCCCCAGCATTTT,CAISESDSRGQPQHF
NA,NA,TRBJ1-6,TRBV5-5,TGTGCCAGCAGCTTGGAGGACAGCCGGAGCTCCTATAATTCACCCCTCCACTTT,CASSLEDSRSSYNSPLHF
NA,NA,TRBJ1-1,TRBV7-6,TGTGCCAGCAGCAACAGGGTGTACACTGAAGCTTTCTTT,CASSNRVYTEAFF
TRBD2,once,TRBJ2-2,TRBV6-5,TGTGCCAGCAGGCTTGGGGGGGTCGGGGAGCTGTTTTTT,CASRLGGVGELFF
TRBD1,NA,TRBJ2-7,TRBV19,TGTGCCAGTAGGGGACAGGGGACGTACGAGCAGTACTTC,CASRGQGTYEQYF
TRBD1,NA,TRBJ2-5,TRBV4-3,TGCGCCAGCAGCCTCGGGACAGGGATCGAAGAGACCCAGTACTTC,CASSLGTGIEETQYF
TRBD1,NA,TRBJ2-2,TRBV7-9,TGTGCCAGCAGCTTATTGTGGACAGGGGTTACTGGGGAGCTGTTTTTT,CASSLLWTGVTGELFF
TRBD1,once,TRBJ1-2,TRBV5-6,TGTGCCAGCAGCTTGTCAGGGGGGTATGGCTACACCTTC,CASSLSGGYGYTF
TRBD2,NA,TRBJ2-3,TRBV4-3,TGCGCCAGCAGCCAAGATGGTCTAGCGGGCTCAGATACGCAGTATTTT,CASSQDGLAGSDTQYF